The present entry profiles one TCR beta chain with its context. This clonotype showed up many times. Its antigen is unknown. Base qualities are not at hand, and no much larger clone is one base apart. The sample originates from a study of neurological immune-mediated disorders (dated 2019 in TCRdb). Regarding the complete study: Among the approximately 34 multiple sclerosis patients, about 31 had relapsing-remitting MS and 3 had secondary progressive MS. The 95 to 120 TCR-beta libraries included longitudinal samples, technical triplicates and paired sorted CD4+ and CD8+ T-cell subsets alongside PBMC samples. Of the roughly 70 subjects in the cohort, about 14 were HAM/TSP patients, about 35 were multiple sclerosis patients, and 20 were healthy controls. Peripheral blood TCR-beta repertoires from HTLV-I-associated myelopathy (HAM/TSP) patients, multiple sclerosis patients and healthy controls were compared by UMI-based sequencing.

General findings and caveats noted by the study authors: No association of the MS cluster with clinical or MRI features was observed, and the need for larger cohorts was stated by the authors. Across subjects, expanded clones never shared an identical CDR3 amino acid sequence, which suggests that the TCR-beta repertoires in every group were private. Phylogenetic analysis grouped repertoires from 18 of 34 MS patients into a cluster of related CDR3 sequences, suggesting a possible repertoire-level signature. TCR clonal expansion was highest in HAM/TSP patients and lowest in MS patients, with MS patients falling below even healthy controls.

To synthesize cDNA, template-switch 5'RACE was performed with a primer carrying a 10-nucleotide random unique molecular identifier so that each TCR transcript was tagged. Every sequencing run yielded over 170 million TCR-beta sequences covering 15-18 subjects. Total RNA was extracted with the RNeasy kit. The KAPA Real-time Library Amplification kit was used to amplify TCR-beta VDJ regions with primers targeting the TCR constant region and the 5'RACE anchor. Sample indexes and Illumina adaptors were added in a first PCR, after which library yield was increased in a second PCR. The roughly 650 bp TCR product was size-selected on a 2% E-gel SizeSelection system after Ampure bead purification. Before pooling, library quality was assessed on a Bioanalyzer, concentration was determined with Qubit, and library quantification was performed with the Kapa Library Quantification kit. An Illumina HiSeq 2500 sequenced the libraries paired-end 2 x 150 bp. To increase sequence diversity, about 23-32% phiX was spiked into each library pool. In the source study's methods: The UMI-based MiGEC pipeline processed quality-filtered reads and removed over 80% of raw TCR sequences during error correction. IMGT germline references were used for alignment of VDJ genes, and clonotypes were defined by a unique CDR3 amino acid sequence together with V-J genes. VDJtools evaluated clonal expansion, Shannon diversity and CDR3 relatedness (CalcPairwiseDistances, ClusterSamples); CLCbio workbench built phylogenetic trees. Using coefficient-of-variation modelling across technical triplicates, the study counted a clone as expanded if it had at least 8 unique UMIs. TCRdb's own reprocessing of the public reads used fastp at Q25 and MiXCR and kept productive beta chains. CDR3 protein duplicates are merged, each entry listing the most common genes and DNA. The V and J calls reflect TCRdb's pipeline rather than the authors' work. The sample table records 66,000 or so distinct CDR3 sequences; roughly 5% of these occur just once. Of the sample, about 2.6% falls within the top ten clones.

For the unsorted PBMC libraries, 2 million PBMCs were stored in RNAlater at -80 degrees C until RNA extraction and were used to generate the libraries. Multiple sclerosis patients were enrolled in a US clinical protocol evaluating disease progression by magnetic resonance imaging. PBMCs were separated from peripheral blood using Ficoll-Hypaque density gradient centrifugation and then cryopreserved in liquid nitrogen. The sequence was obtained from a woman in her twenties or thirties with multiple sclerosis. Sequenced: PBMCs.

The bases read TGTGCCAGCAGTTATGGTTCCGTCGCTGAAGCTTTCTTT. This yields the protein CASSYGSVAEAFF. The rearranged segments are TRBV6-2 or TRBV6-3 and TRBJ1-1; no D gene can be assigned with confidence. The germline V gene sets CDR1 to MNHEY and CDR2 to SVGEGT. V is cut by 3 bases and J by 6 bases, and the space between the germline ends is 11 bases. The CDR3 spans 13 residues, from the cysteine through the phenylalanine. The DNA shown is the 39-base CDR3, in frame from base 1.